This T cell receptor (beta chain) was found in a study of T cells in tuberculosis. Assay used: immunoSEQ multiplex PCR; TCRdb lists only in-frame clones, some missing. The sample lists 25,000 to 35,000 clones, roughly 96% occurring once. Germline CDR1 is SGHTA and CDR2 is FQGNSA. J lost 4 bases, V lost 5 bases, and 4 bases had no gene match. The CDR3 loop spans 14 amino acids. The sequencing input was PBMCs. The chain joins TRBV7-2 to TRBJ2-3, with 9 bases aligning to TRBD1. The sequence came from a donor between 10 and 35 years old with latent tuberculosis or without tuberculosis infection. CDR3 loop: CASSPHRGPDTQYF. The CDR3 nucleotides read TGTGCCAGCAGCCCCCACAGGGGGCCAGATACGCAGTATTTT.